These T cell receptor beta chains were read from a single sample in a study of blood T cell repertoires in COVID-19. Libraries were prepared by immunoSEQ multiplex PCR; TCRdb keeps only in-frame clonotypes and omits some of them. The sample lists 69,000 or so clones, roughly 90% occurring once. Sequenced sample: peripheral blood. The receptors derive from a man between 45 and 60 years old with acute or convalescent COVID-19. The CDR3 runs from the conserved cysteine through the conserved F or W. The D gene is left open where the match is weak. For some rows the clone size is stated as once, few or many, or as a class when expanded; others skip it.

v_gene,abundance,j_gene,len,d_gene,CDR3aa,CDR3nt
TRBV10-3,-,TRBJ2-3,16,-,CAISEGTFFNTDTQYF,TGTGCCATCAGTGAGGGGACTTTTTTTAATACAGATACGCAGTATTTT
TRBV2,-,TRBJ2-2,15,TRBD1,CASSRQGANTGELFF,TGTGCCAGCAGTAGACAGGGGGCGAACACCGGGGAGCTGTTTTTT
TRBV4-1,-,TRBJ1-5,16,TRBD1,CASSQDGQGAHQPQHF,TGCGCCAGCAGCCAAGATGGACAGGGGGCTCATCAGCCCCAGCATTTT
TRBV5-6,-,TRBJ2-2,17,TRBD1,CASSLPQDRDNTGELFF,TGTGCCAGCAGCTTGCCTCAGGACAGGGATAACACCGGGGAGCTGTTTTTT
TRBV9,-,TRBJ2-7,13,-,CASSVKTGYEQYF,TGTGCCAGCAGCGTAAAAACGGGGTACGAGCAGTACTTC
TRBV7-4,-,TRBJ1-1,15,-,CASSFTAGWMTEAFF,TGTGCCAGCAGCTTCACCGCGGGGTGGATGACTGAAGCTTTCTTT
TRBV3-1/TRBV3-2,-,TRBJ2-5,16,TRBD2,CASSRGASGSQETQYF,TGTGCCAGCAGCCGCGGGGCTAGCGGGAGTCAAGAGACCCAGTACTTC
TRBV7-2,-,TRBJ1-3,14,TRBD1,CASSALGQGNTIYF,TGTGCCAGCAGCGCACTGGGACAGGGAAACACCATATATTTT
TRBV21-1,once,TRBJ1-2,13,-,CASTKGLMEGYTF,TGTGCCAGCACCAAAGGTCTCATGGAGGGCTACACCTTC
TRBV11-3,-,TRBJ2-5,16,TRBD1,CASSIRGTGGQETQYF,TGTGCCAGCAGCATAAGAGGGACAGGTGGCCAAGAGACCCAGTACTTC
TRBV20-1,-,TRBJ2-1,11,-,CSADRLGHKFF,TGCAGTGCTGACAGACTAGGTCACAAGTTCTTC
TRBV5-8,-,TRBJ1-6,13,TRBD1,CASQGAYNSPLHF,TGTGCCAGCCAGGGGGCCTATAATTCACCCCTCCACTTT
TRBV14,-,TRBJ2-3,14,TRBD2,CASSQDWREGTQYF,TGTGCCAGCAGCCAAGATTGGAGGGAGGGTACGCAGTATTTT
TRBV3-1/TRBV3-2,-,TRBJ2-5,18,TRBD2,CASSPGRASGNYQETQYF,TGTGCCAGCAGCCCCGGTCGGGCTAGCGGGAACTACCAAGAGACCCAGTACTTC
TRBV19,-,TRBJ1-2,14,TRBD1,CASSGTGAFYGYTF,TGTGCCAGTAGTGGGACAGGGGCGTTCTATGGCTACACCTTC
TRBV18,once,TRBJ2-7,16,TRBD2,CASSPPTSGASYEQYF,TGTGCCAGCTCACCACCGACTAGCGGGGCTTCCTACGAGCAGTACTTC
TRBV14,-,TRBJ2-7,13,TRBD1,CASRDRGRDEQYF,TGTGCCAGCCGGGACAGGGGGCGCGACGAGCAGTACTTC
TRBV2,few,TRBJ1-5,15,TRBD1,CASRGQGAPNQPQHF,TGTGCCAGCAGGGGACAGGGGGCCCCCAATCAGCCCCAGCATTTT
TRBV19,-,TRBJ1-3,14,TRBD1,CASEGTGVGNTIYF,TGTGCCAGTGAGGGTACAGGGGTCGGAAACACCATATATTTT
TRBV28,-,TRBJ1-1,14,TRBD1,CASTATGGYTEAFF,TGTGCCAGCACCGCGACAGGGGGTTACACTGAAGCTTTCTTT
TRBV12-3/TRBV12-4,-,TRBJ2-7,11,-,CASSYRQEQYF,TGTGCCAGCAGTTACCGACAGGAGCAGTACTTC
TRBV6-4,-,TRBJ2-1,15,-,CASSDSSRGGNEQFF,TGTGCCAGCAGTGACTCGAGTAGAGGGGGCAATGAGCAGTTCTTC
TRBV7-2,-,TRBJ2-3,15,-,CASSFTTGITDTQYF,TGTGCCAGCAGCTTCACGACGGGGATCACAGATACGCAGTATTTT
TRBV19,-,TRBJ2-5,15,TRBD1,CASRIGTGGPETQYF,TGTGCCAGTAGAATCGGGACAGGGGGCCCGGAGACCCAGTACTTC
TRBV14,-,TRBJ2-5,15,-,CASSQPGQKQETQYF,TGTGCCAGCAGCCAGCCGGGACAAAAGCAAGAGACCCAGTACTTC
TRBV7-9,-,TRBJ2-2,16,-,CASSLSRLRGTGELFF,TGTGCCAGCAGCTTATCACGGCTCAGAGGCACCGGGGAGCTGTTTTTT
TRBV5-4,-,TRBJ2-3,14,TRBD2,CASRILAGADTQYF,TGTGCCAGCAGGATTTTAGCGGGAGCAGATACGCAGTATTTT
TRBV5-1,-,TRBJ2-5,15,-,CASSPNSAAGETQYF,TGCGCCAGCAGCCCTAACAGCGCCGCGGGGGAGACCCAGTACTTC
TRBV25-1,-,TRBJ1-2,14,TRBD1,CASSGSRTGGGYTF,TGTGCCAGCAGTGGGTCCCGTACAGGGGGTGGCTACACCTTC
TRBV4-1,few,TRBJ1-2,13,-,CASSQGQTYGYTF,TGCGCCAGCAGCCAAGGACAGACCTATGGCTACACCTTC
TRBV6-5,-,TRBJ1-4,15,TRBD1,CASSPGTGYARKLFF,TGTGCCAGCAGCCCCGGGACAGGATACGCTCGAAAACTGTTTTTT
TRBV6-2/TRBV6-3,-,TRBJ1-1,18,TRBD1,CASSYGQGLGAPNTEAFF,TGTGCCAGCAGTTACGGACAGGGTTTGGGCGCGCCGAACACTGAAGCTTTCTTT
TRBV2,-,TRBJ1-2,14,-,CASSGTIPNYGYTF,TGTGCCAGCAGTGGGACAATACCTAACTATGGCTACACCTTC
TRBV6-1,once,TRBJ1-6,16,-,CASSEKGTRVRSPLHF,TGTGCCAGCAGTGAAAAAGGCACCCGGGTCAGATCACCCCTCCACTTT
TRBV27,-,TRBJ1-4,14,TRBD1,CARGQGGINEKLFF,TGTGCCAGAGGACAGGGGGGGATAAATGAAAAACTGTTTTTT